Detailed here is one TCR beta chain. CDR1 is SGHAT and CDR2 is FQDESV in the germline V gene (reference sequence). This CDR3 contains 15 residues. V shed 5 bases and J 2 bases; nucleotides not matched to a gene: 6. The data are from a study of OX40 agonist ivuxolimab in advanced cancers. Overall study: Roughly two fifths of patients had received prior checkpoint inhibitor therapy.

The repertoire was sequenced with immunoSEQ multiplex PCR; TCRdb's copy has only in-frame clones and lacks some. The profile shows 70,000 or so clones, approximately 90% of them singletons. The origin of this receptor is an adult with an advanced solid tumor such as melanoma, head and neck, liver or kidney cancer. Source: CD4+ or CD8+ T cells sorted from blood, taken in a trial of the OX40 agonist ivuxolimab. The genes are TRBV11-1 and TRBJ2-1; 7 bases map to TRBD1. CDR3 nucleotide sequence: TGTGCCAGCAGCCCAAGACAGGGTACCTACAATGAGCAGTTCTTC. Protein: CASSPRQGTYNEQFF.